These 32 T cell receptor beta chains came from one sample sequenced in a study of blood T cell repertoires in COVID-19. Clones were sequenced by immunoSEQ multiplex PCR, and TCRdb holds only the in-frame ones, with some missing. The sample has tens of thousands of clones, 90% seen once. The sequenced material came from peripheral blood. These receptors originate from a man aged 40-49 years with acute or convalescent COVID-19.

The rearrangement uses TRBV29-1 and TRBJ2-7, with TRBD1 matching over 11 bases. The CDR3 contains 13 residues. V trimming: 6 bases; J trimming: 2 bases; junction bases outside the gene matches: 3. Germline CDR1 reads SQVTM; CDR2 reads ANQGSEA. The CDR3 DNA is TGCAGCGTGCAGGGACAGGGGGCCTACGAGCAGTACTTC. It is translated as CSVQGQGAYEQYF.

The chain couples TRBV5-1 to TRBJ1-1; TRBD1 might be the D (5 bases). V was clipped by 0 bases and J by 4 bases, with 13 bases between them. CDR3 length equals 15 residues. The germline V gene encodes CDR1 SGHRS and CDR2 YFSETQ. For the CDR3, the DNA is TGCGCCAGCAGCTTGGATGTGGGTAGGGGCACTGAAGCTTTCTTT. It specifies CASSLDVGRGTEAFF.

V usage is TRBV30 and J usage is TRBJ1-3; tentatively, D is TRBD1 (5 bases). Germline CDR1 reads GTSNPN; CDR2 reads SVGIG (reference sequence). Trimming cost V 3 bases and J 0 bases, with 12 bases left between them. The CDR3 has 15 amino acids. The CDR3 sequence is CAWSPGGSSGNTIYF. CDR3 DNA sequence: TGTGCCTGGAGCCCGGGGGGGTCCTCTGGAAACACCATATATTTT.

The DNA of the CDR3 is TGTGCCAGCAGCTGGTCCACAGGGGACGAGCAGTACTTC. It codes for CASSWSTGDEQYF. The chain couples TRBV5-4 to TRBJ2-7; 7 bases line up with TRBD1. The CDR3 is 13 residues long. Germline V CDR1 and CDR2: SGHNT, YYREEE (reference sequence). Trimming took 3 bases from V and 5 from J; bases not matched to a gene: 5.

This chain joins TRBV3-1 (or the pseudogene TRBV3-2) and TRBJ2-1; the match to TRBD2 covers 9 bases. After removal of 2 bases from V and 2 bases from J, the junction contained 4 bases not matched to a gene. This CDR3 has 16 residues. Per germline, CDR1 LGHDT and CDR2 YNNKEL (reference sequence). The CDR3 DNA follows: TGTGCCAGCAGCCAATTAGCGGGAGCGGCCTACAATGAGCAGTTCTTC. It yields the protein CASSQLAGAAYNEQFF.

The rearrangement uses TRBV24-1 and TRBJ1-5; 8 bases are shared with TRBD1. Trimming took 2 bases from V and 9 from J; bases not matched to a gene: 11. The CDR3 has 16 amino acids. Germline-derived CDR1 and CDR2 are KGHDR and SFDVKD. Written as DNA, the CDR3 is TGTGCCACCAGTGATTCACTGGGGGACAGGATTTTGCCCCAGCATTTT. Amino acid sequence: CATSDSLGDRILPQHF.

The chain is built from TRBV10-3 and TRBJ1-1, with D perhaps TRBD1 (5 bases). CDR3 length equals 14 residues. Trimming took off 7 bases at V and 5 bases at J, with 17 bases between the two ends. Per germline, CDR1 ENHRY and CDR2 SYGVKD. The CDR3 is CAITTQRGDTEAFF. In DNA, the CDR3 is TGTGCCATCACTACACAACGGGGGGATACTGAAGCTTTCTTT.

The rearrangement uses TRBV24-1 and TRBJ2-3; a possible D gene is TRBD1 (6 bases). The germline CDR1 and CDR2 sequences are KGHDR and SFDVKD. Trimming left V 5 bases short and J 0 bases short, with 8 bases between. The CDR3 length is 14 residues. The CDR3 spells CATSAGQSTDTQYF. CDR3 bases: TGTGCCACCAGTGCAGGACAGAGCACAGATACGCAGTATTTT.

The rearrangement links TRBV29-1 to TRBJ2-3, with 9 bases fitting TRBD2. Germline V lookup: CDR1 SQVTM, CDR2 ANQGSEA. The CDR3 spans 17 residues. J gave up 4 bases and V 0 bases, and 11 bases lay outside the gene matches. CDR3 sequence reads: CSVEDGASGMVPDTQYF. The CDR3 DNA is TGCAGCGTTGAAGATGGGGCTAGCGGGATGGTACCAGATACGCAGTATTTT.

This clone was detected only once. The chain recombines TRBV18 with TRBJ2-1, with 7 bases identical to TRBD2. With V trimmed by 2 bases and J by 3 bases, 1 base remained unmatched. This CDR3 spans 14 amino acids. Germline assignment: CDR1 KGHSH and CDR2 LQKENI. DNA for the CDR3: TGTGCCAGCTCACCAAAGCGGGACTACAATGAGCAGTTCTTC. Protein: CASSPKRDYNEQFF.

The rearrangement uses TRBV11-2 and TRBJ2-3, with TRBD2 identical over 11 bases. Germline V gene lookup returns CDR1 SGHAT and CDR2 FQNNGV. This CDR3 has 17 residues. V lost 5 bases to trimming and J lost 0 bases; unmatched junction nucleotides: 7. The CDR3 sequence is CASSKRLAGSSTDTQYF. In nucleotides, the CDR3 is TGTGCCAGCAGCAAAAGACTAGCGGGGTCTAGCACAGATACGCAGTATTTT.

The chain has TRBV7-9 and TRBJ1-1, with TRBD1 as a possible D gene (6 bases). This CDR3 contains 18 residues. Trimming removed 0 bases at V and 0 bases at J, with 17 bases between. CDR1 and CDR2 from the germline V gene are SEHNR and FQNEAQ (reference sequence). CDR3 coding DNA: TGTGCCAGCAGCTTAGCGGGAGGGGGAGTGGGCATGAACACTGAAGCTTTCTTT. Protein: CASSLAGGGVGMNTEAFF.

V and J are TRBV7-9 and TRBJ1-2; TRBD1 is a possible D gene (5 bases). CDR1 is SEHNR and CDR2 is FQNEAQ in the germline V gene (reference sequence). V was pared by 1 base and J by 1 base, with 19 bases between. The CDR3 spans 18 residues. In DNA form, the CDR3 reads TGTGCCAGCAGCTTAGGACTCGACGCTAGGGGCCGTAACTATGGCTACACCTTC. This sequence encodes CASSLGLDARGRNYGYTF.

The V and J genes are TRBV7-9 and TRBJ2-7; 9 bases fit TRBD1. In germline, CDR1 is SEHNR, CDR2 FQNEAQ (reference sequence). V gave up 5 bases and J gave up 7 bases; unmatched junction bases: 21. The CDR3 length is 18 residues. Written as DNA, the CDR3 is TGTGCCAGCAGCCAGGCCAGTAGGGACAGGGCAACCACGGGGGAGCAGTACTTC. This codes for CASSQASRDRATTGEQYF.

The chain has TRBV7-2 and TRBJ1-1; no clear D. V lost 5 bases to trimming and J lost 1 base, with 14 bases between them. The CDR3 totals 15 residues. Germline V gene lookup returns CDR1 SGHTA and CDR2 FQGNSA. CDR3 region: CASSPGARQNTEAFF. In DNA form, the CDR3 reads TGTGCCAGCAGCCCAGGTGCGCGTCAGAACACTGAAGCTTTCTTT. Drawing the rest from reference TRBV7-2 and TRBJ1-1, the complete variable domain is GAGVSQSPSNKVTEKGKDVELRCDPISGHTALYWYRQSLGQGLEFLIYFQGNSAPDKSGLPSDRFSAERTGGSVSTLTIQRTQQEDSAVYLCASSPGARQNTEAFFGQGTRLTVV.

The chain carries TRBV30 and TRBJ1-6, with D possibly being TRBD1 (6 bases). The CDR3 consists of 15 residues. The germline CDR1 and CDR2 sequences are GTSNPN and SVGIG (reference sequence). Trimming removed 3 bases at V and 5 bases at J, with 14 bases between. CDR3 loop: CAWRINGQHNSPLHF. The CDR3 DNA is TGTGCCTGGAGAATAAATGGACAGCATAATTCACCCCTCCACTTT.

This chain links TRBV7-9 with TRBJ2-5, with TRBD2 matching over 14 bases. The CDR3 totals 16 residues. Germline V gene lookup returns CDR1 SEHNR and CDR2 FQNEAQ (reference sequence). The V and J ends lost 5 bases and 4 bases, in that order; junction bases with no gene match: 6. The CDR3 here is CASSPRTSGGLETQYF. In DNA, the CDR3 is TGTGCCAGCAGCCCAAGGACTAGCGGGGGGTTAGAGACCCAGTACTTC.

The chain is built from TRBV10-2 and TRBJ2-2; 7 bases map to TRBD2. This CDR3 spans 13 amino acids. Looked up from germline, CDR1 is WSHSY and CDR2 is SAAADI. V lost 6 bases, J lost 6 bases, and 4 bases stayed unmatched. The chain's CDR3 is CASSVGGPGELFF. CDR3 coding DNA: TGCGCCAGCAGCGTGGGAGGGCCCGGGGAGCTGTTTTTT.

J is TRBJ2-2 and V is TRBV11-2; the match to TRBD2 covers 11 bases. J was trimmed by 7 bases and V by 2 bases; bases with no gene match: 6. Germline V CDR1 and CDR2: SGHAT, FQNNGV. This CDR3 comprises 16 residues. The CDR3 spells CASSLIAGGPVGELFF. Written as DNA, the CDR3 is TGTGCCAGCAGCTTAATAGCGGGAGGGCCGGTCGGGGAGCTGTTTTTT.

The CDR3 nucleotides are TGTGCCAGCAGCGGGACTGATAGACGTGGCTACACCTTC. Its protein is CASSGTDRRGYTF. The V gene is TRBV6-5, the J gene TRBJ1-2; D might be TRBD1 (5 bases). The length of the CDR3 is 13 residues. Germline V gives CDR1 MNHEY, CDR2 SVGAGI. Trimming cost V 6 bases and J 7 bases, with 15 bases left between them.

This chain links TRBV4-2 with TRBJ2-1; 12 nucleotides line up with TRBD2. The V and J ends lost 0 bases and 5 bases, in that order; junction bases with no gene match: 5. CDR1 and CDR2 (germline): LGHNA, YNFKEQ. The CDR3 runs to 17 residues. The CDR3 bases are TGTGCCAGCAGCCAAGACGCACTAGCGGGAGGTGACAATGAGCAGTTCTTC. It codes for CASSQDALAGGDNEQFF.

This clone appeared once. The V call is TRBV18, the J call TRBJ1-2, with 7 bases matching TRBD1. This CDR3 has 14 amino acids. Trimming at V came to 5 bases and at J to 4 bases, leaving 7 bases not matched to a gene. Per the germline V gene, CDR1 is KGHSH and CDR2 is LQKENI. DNA of the CDR3: TGTGCCAGCTCAGGCGACAGGGTCCTCTATGGCTACACCTTC. Translating gives CASSGDRVLYGYTF.

The rearrangement links TRBV7-5 to TRBJ1-2. TRBV7-5 is a pseudogene segment. The CDR3 consists of 14 residues. In DNA, the CDR3 is TGTGTCAGAGACGTCCGTGGGGGAGGCTATGGCTACACCTTC. This sequence encodes CVRDVRGGGYGYTF.

This chain joins TRBV2 and TRBJ1-2; D is ambiguous. The CDR3 runs to 11 residues. CDR1 is SNHLY and CDR2 is FYNNEI in the germline V gene. V was cut by 10 bases and J by 1 base, with 7 bases left in between. CDR3 DNA: TGTGCCACCGCTAATAACTATGGCTACACCTTC. Translated: CATANNYGYTF.

Here the CDR3 DNA reads TGTGCCAGCAGCCCCCGGGACAGGGAGGAATACGAGCAGTACTTC. Protein product: CASSPRDREEYEQYF. The chain joins TRBV4-2 to TRBJ2-7; 9 bases fit TRBD1. The CDR3 loop spans 15 amino acids. Germline CDR1 is LGHNA and CDR2 is YNFKEQ. V was clipped by 4 bases and J by 4 bases; unmatched bases: 8.

The rearrangement links TRBV19 to TRBJ1-5; TRBD1 matches 7 bases. V lost 6 bases, J lost 2 bases, and 1 base stayed unmatched. This CDR3 contains 13 residues. The germline gives CDR1 LNHDA, CDR2 SQIVND (reference sequence). The CDR3 region is CASRGTGNQPQHF. The CDR3 nucleotides are TGTGCCAGTAGAGGGACAGGCAATCAGCCCCAGCATTTT.

CDR3 residues: CASSPPGGNTIYF. In nucleotides, the CDR3 is TGTGCCAGCAGCCCCCCGGGGGGAAACACCATATATTTT. The V gene is TRBV3-1 (or the pseudogene TRBV3-2), the J gene TRBJ1-3; D is ambiguous. Deletions cut 4 bases from V and 4 bases from J, with 8 bases between. The CDR3 has 13 residues. CDR1 and CDR2 (germline): LGHDT, YNNKEL (reference sequence).

The chain combines TRBV5-1 with TRBJ2-5, with D perhaps matching TRBD2 (5 bases). CDR3 length: 17 residues. CDR1 is SGHRS, CDR2 YFSETQ, per germline. V was cut by 1 base and J by 6 bases, with 22 bases left in between. CDR3: CASSLSRFWRRRKTQYF. CDR3 coding DNA: TGCGCCAGCAGCTTGAGCCGGTTCTGGCGGAGGAGAAAGACCCAGTACTTC.

The chain couples TRBV5-1 to TRBJ2-1, with TRBD2 matching over 11 bases. The CDR3 runs 15 residues. Trimming cost V 5 bases and J 3 bases; bases outside gene matches: 4. Germline lookup yields CDR1 SGHRS and CDR2 YFSETQ. The chain's CDR3 is CASRTGTSGYNEQFF. In nucleotides, the CDR3 is TGCGCCAGCAGGACCGGGACTAGCGGCTACAATGAGCAGTTCTTC.

In this sample, this clone turned up a few times. The J gene is TRBJ2-3, the V gene TRBV7-9; 10 bases align to TRBD2. CDR3 length equals 17 residues. Germline V gene sequence: CDR1 SEHNR, CDR2 FQNEAQ (reference sequence). V was clipped by 5 bases and J by 0 bases; unmatched bases: 8. The CDR3 loop reads CASSGGLTSGSTDTQYF. CDR3 nucleotides: TGTGCCAGCAGCGGGGGGTTGACTAGCGGGAGCACAGATACGCAGTATTTT.

The V gene is TRBV5-1, the J gene TRBJ2-1; D remains unclear. Germline assignment: CDR1 SGHRS and CDR2 YFSETQ. The V and J ends lost 3 bases and 7 bases respectively, with 14 bases between them. This CDR3 spans 14 amino acids. The CDR3 reads CASSWWASENEQFF. The CDR3 coding sequence is TGCGCCAGCAGCTGGTGGGCCTCAGAAAATGAGCAGTTCTTC.

The chain recombines TRBV7-9 with TRBJ2-7; possible D gene TRBD2, 6 bases. This CDR3 is built from 12 residues. The V end was cut by 5 bases, the J end by 5 bases, with 10 bases between. Germline V gene lookup returns CDR1 SEHNR and CDR2 FQNEAQ (reference sequence). The CDR3 loop is CASSLGGDEQYF. The CDR3 bases are TGTGCCAGCAGCCTTGGAGGGGACGAGCAGTACTTC.